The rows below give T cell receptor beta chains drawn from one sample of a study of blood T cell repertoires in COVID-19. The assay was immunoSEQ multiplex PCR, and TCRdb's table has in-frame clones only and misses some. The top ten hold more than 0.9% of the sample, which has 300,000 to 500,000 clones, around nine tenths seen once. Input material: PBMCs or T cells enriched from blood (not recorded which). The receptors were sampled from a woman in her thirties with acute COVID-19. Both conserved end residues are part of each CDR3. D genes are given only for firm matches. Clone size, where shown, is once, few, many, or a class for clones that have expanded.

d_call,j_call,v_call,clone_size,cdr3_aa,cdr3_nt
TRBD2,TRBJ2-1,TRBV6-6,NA,CASSPRSSRGGHNEQFF,TGTGCCAGCAGTCCCAGGAGTTCGCGGGGGGGCCACAATGAGCAGTTCTTC
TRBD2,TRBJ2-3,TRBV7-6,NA,CASSFISGSADTQYF,TGTGCCAGCAGCTTCATCAGCGGGAGCGCAGATACGCAGTATTTT
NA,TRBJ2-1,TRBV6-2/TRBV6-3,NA,CASSFPGSYNEQFF,TGTGCCAGCAGTTTTCCAGGCTCCTACAATGAGCAGTTCTTC
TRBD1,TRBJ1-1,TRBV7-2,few,CASSLTGGTEAFF,TGTGCCAGCAGCTTGACAGGGGGGACTGAAGCTTTCTTT
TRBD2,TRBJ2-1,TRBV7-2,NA,CASSLSAGVYNEQFF,TGTGCCAGCAGCCTTTCGGCGGGGGTCTACAATGAGCAGTTCTTC
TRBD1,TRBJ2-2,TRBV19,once,CASRLLLQGQGGGELFF,TGTGCCAGTAGGCTATTACTTCAGGGACAGGGGGGCGGGGAGCTGTTTTTT
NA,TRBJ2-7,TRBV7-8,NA,CASSSHSGEQYF,TGTGCCAGCAGCTCCCACAGTGGCGAGCAGTACTTC
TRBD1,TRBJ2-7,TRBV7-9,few,CASSPETGSSYEQYF,TGTGCCAGCAGCCCTGAGACAGGGAGCTCCTACGAGCAGTACTTC
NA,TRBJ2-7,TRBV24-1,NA,CATSVSNRAGTTEYF,TGTGCCACCAGTGTTTCAAACAGGGCCGGGACTACCGAGTACTTC
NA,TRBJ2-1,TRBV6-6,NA,CASSLPIQGSSYNEQFF,TGTGCCAGCAGTCTCCCCATCCAGGGAAGCTCCTACAATGAGCAGTTCTTC
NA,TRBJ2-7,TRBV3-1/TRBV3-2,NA,CASSHDLRRGSWGEQYF,TGTGCCAGCAGCCACGACCTGCGGCGGGGCAGCTGGGGCGAGCAGTACTTC
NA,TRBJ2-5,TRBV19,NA,CASSIDLLRGEETQYF,TGTGCCAGTAGTATAGATCTTCTACGGGGAGAAGAGACCCAGTACTTC
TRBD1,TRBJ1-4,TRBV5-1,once,CASSQQGNGANEKLFF,TGCGCCAGCAGCCAACAGGGGAATGGAGCTAATGAAAAACTGTTTTTT
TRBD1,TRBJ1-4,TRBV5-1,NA,CASSYRQGEKLFF,TGCGCCAGCAGCTACCGACAGGGTGAAAAACTGTTTTTT
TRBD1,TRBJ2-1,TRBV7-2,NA,CASSDHGTGNYNEQFF,TGTGCCAGCAGCGATCACGGGACAGGGAATTACAATGAGCAGTTCTTC
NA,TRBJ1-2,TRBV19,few,CASSGMTENYGYTF,TGTGCCAGTAGCGGGATGACTGAAAACTATGGCTACACCTTC
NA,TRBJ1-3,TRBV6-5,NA,CASFDRPRNTIYF,TGTGCCAGCTTTGACAGGCCTAGAAACACCATATATTTT
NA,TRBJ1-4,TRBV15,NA,CATSRDSLTTNEKLFF,TGTGCCACCAGCAGAGATTCCCTTACAACTAATGAAAAACTGTTTTTT
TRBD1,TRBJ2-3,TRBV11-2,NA,CASTRQGALKDTQYF,TGTGCCAGCACCAGACAGGGGGCCTTGAAAGATACGCAGTATTTT
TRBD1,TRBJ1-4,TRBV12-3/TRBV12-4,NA,CAIQTGIGKLFF,TGTGCCATACAGACAGGGATTGGAAAACTGTTTTTT
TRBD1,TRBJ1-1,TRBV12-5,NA,CASAAGGSNTEAFF,TGTGCTAGTGCTGCAGGGGGATCTAACACTGAAGCTTTCTTT
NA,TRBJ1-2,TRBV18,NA,CASSPRRGGEGYF,TGTGCCAGCTCCCCAAGACGCGGGGGAGAAGGGTACTTC
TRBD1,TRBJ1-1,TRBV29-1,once,CSVGYWGQKNTEAFF,TGCAGCGTTGGATATTGGGGACAGAAGAACACTGAAGCTTTCTTT
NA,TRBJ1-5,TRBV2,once,CASSEQGKGQPQHF,TGTGCCAGCAGTGAACAGGGGAAAGGACAGCCCCAGCATTTT
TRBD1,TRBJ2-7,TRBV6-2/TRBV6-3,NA,CASSWPGQGIYEQYF,TGTGCCAGCAGTTGGCCGGGACAGGGGATATACGAGCAGTACTTC
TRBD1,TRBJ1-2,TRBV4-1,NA,CASSQDLWDRVTYGYTF,TGCGCCAGCAGCCAAGATCTTTGGGACAGGGTGACCTATGGCTACACCTTC
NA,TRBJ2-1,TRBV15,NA,CATSRDRTIPYNEQFF,TGTGCCACCAGCAGAGATCGGACTATACCTTACAATGAGCAGTTCTTC
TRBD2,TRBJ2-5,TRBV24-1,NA,CATSRVRGGKETQYF,TGTGCCACCAGTAGGGTGCGGGGGGGAAAAGAGACCCAGTACTTC
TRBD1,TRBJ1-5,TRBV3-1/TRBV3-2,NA,CASSPGQGRPQHF,TGTGCCAGCAGCCCCGGACAGGGCCGGCCCCAGCATTTT
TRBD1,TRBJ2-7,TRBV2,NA,CASLRVRQGAYEQYF,TGTGCCAGCCTAAGGGTCCGACAGGGGGCCTACGAGCAGTACTTC
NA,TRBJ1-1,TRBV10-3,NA,CAISPTGNTEAFF,TGTGCCATCAGCCCGACAGGGAACACTGAAGCTTTCTTT
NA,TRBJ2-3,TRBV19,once,CASSLVGASWDTQYF,TGTGCCAGCTCCTTAGTGGGGGCGAGTTGGGATACGCAGTATTTT
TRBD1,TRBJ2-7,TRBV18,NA,CASSPPGQGRNYEQYF,TGTGCCAGCTCACCACCCGGACAGGGCAGAAACTACGAGCAGTACTTC
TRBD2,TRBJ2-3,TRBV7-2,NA,CASSRPSSGGPSDTQYF,TGTGCCAGCAGCCGGCCCTCTAGCGGGGGCCCTTCGGATACGCAGTATTTT
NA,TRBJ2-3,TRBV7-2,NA,CASSLLGGAVSDTQYF,TGTGCCAGCAGCCTGCTGGGGGGGGCTGTATCAGATACGCAGTATTTT
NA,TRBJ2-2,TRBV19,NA,CASSIETGTGELFF,TGTGCCAGTAGTATAGAAACAGGGACCGGGGAGCTGTTTTTT
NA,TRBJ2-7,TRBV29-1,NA,CSVRGTESSYEQYF,TGCAGCGTCCGCGGGACGGAGAGCTCCTACGAGCAGTACTTC